Listed below are T cell receptor beta chains from one sample, sequenced in a study of chemoradiotherapy in HPV16-positive cancers. TCRdb's copy holds only in-frame clones and misses some; the assay was immunoSEQ multiplex PCR. The sample contains some 29,000 clones, about 93% of which appear only once. The source was blood, collected from a patient who underwent chemoradiotherapy. The receptors originated from a human donor with HPV-associated anogenital cancer. The CDR3 runs from the conserved cysteine through the conserved F or W. Fields, in order: clone size, D gene, J gene, V gene, CDR3 DNA, CDR3 protein. A D gene is named only where the DNA matches it firmly. Clone sizes are given selectively: once, few, many, or a class where the clone is expanded.

>NA|NA|TRBJ1-5|TRBV7-8
TGTGCCAGCAGCCCAGAGACAGTTTTTAGCAATCAGCCCCAGCATTTT
CASSPETVFSNQPQHF
>NA|NA|TRBJ2-2|TRBV7-9
TGTGCCAGCAGCCCGTACACCGGGGAGCTGTTTTTT
CASSPYTGELFF
>NA|NA|TRBJ2-3|TRBV4-2
TGTGCCAGCAGCCGTGAGGGCGGGGCGAAGAGAACCACAGATACGCAGTATTTT
CASSREGGAKRTTDTQYF
>NA|NA|TRBJ2-3|TRBV25-1
TGTGCCAGCAGTGTCTTCCTGGGAGATACGCAGTATTTT
CASSVFLGDTQYF
>NA|NA|TRBJ1-2|TRBV5-4
TGTGCCAGCAGCTTCGGCCCCGACTCCTATGGCTACACCTTC
CASSFGPDSYGYTF
>NA|NA|TRBJ2-5|TRBV5-4
TGTGCCAGCAGCCCTTGGGCGGAAGAGACCCAGTACTTC
CASSPWAEETQYF
>NA|TRBD2|TRBJ2-7|TRBV5-4
TGTGCCAGCAGCTCGCCTACTAGCGGGACCTACGAGCAGTACTTC
CASSSPTSGTYEQYF
>once|NA|TRBJ2-3|TRBV19
TGTGCCAGTAGTACCCTGGGTCTTACTACCACAGATACGCAGTATTTT
CASSTLGLTTTDTQYF
>NA|NA|TRBJ1-2|TRBV7-9
TGTGCCAGCAGCTTAGAGGGCCTGGTGGGCTACACCTTC
CASSLEGLVGYTF
>NA|TRBD2|TRBJ2-3|TRBV7-6
TGTGCCAGCAGCTTAGTAGGGCGGGGGATCACAGATACGCAGTATTTT
CASSLVGRGITDTQYF
>once|NA|TRBJ1-2|TRBV18
TGTGCCAGCTCACTCAGGACAGTCACTAACTATGGCTACACCTTC
CASSLRTVTNYGYTF
>once|NA|TRBJ2-3|TRBV5-4
TGTGCCAGCAGCCACAGACAGCGTTCTTCCACAGATACGCAGTATTTT
CASSHRQRSSTDTQYF
>once|NA|TRBJ2-7|TRBV5-4
TGTGCCAGCAAAGTCGGGGTGGGCTCCTACGAGCAGTACTTC
CASKVGVGSYEQYF
>NA|NA|TRBJ1-4|TRBV7-9
TGTGCCAGCGGAAAGGGGGGGGCAGAAAAACTGTTTTTT
CASGKGGAEKLFF
>NA|NA|TRBJ1-1|TRBV7-2
TGTGCCAGCAGCTTAGCGTCCGGGTCCGGAGGAGTTGAAGCTTTCTTT
CASSLASGSGGVEAFF
>once|TRBD1|TRBJ2-2|TRBV19
TGTGCCAGTAGGGGACGACAGGGGGCGAACACCGGGGAGCTGTTTTTT
CASRGRQGANTGELFF
>NA|NA|TRBJ1-2|TRBV5-1
TGCGCCAGCAGCTTAGGGCGGAGCAACTATGGCTACACCTTC
CASSLGRSNYGYTF
>NA|NA|TRBJ2-7|TRBV27
TGTGCCAGCAGTTTATCGGCAGGGCGGTCCTACGAGCAGTACTTC
CASSLSAGRSYEQYF
>once|NA|TRBJ1-1|TRBV4-3
TGCGCCAGCAGCCAAGAATATGTCTCCCGGGAGGCTTTCTTT
CASSQEYVSREAFF
>NA|NA|TRBJ2-5|TRBV5-1
TGCGCCAGCAGGGGGGCTGGGTGGGAGACCCAGTACTTC
CASRGAGWETQYF
>NA|NA|TRBJ1-5|TRBV21-1
TGTGCCAGCAGCTCCAAGAGAGGTTGGGGTCAGCCCCAGCATTTT
CASSSKRGWGQPQHF
>NA|NA|TRBJ2-5|TRBV20-1
TGCAGTGCTACCCAGGTTACCCAGTACTTC
CSATQVTQYF
>NA|TRBD1|TRBJ2-7|TRBV19
TGTGCCAGTAGTATAGATCTGGGACAGGGTCCCGACTACGAGCAGTACTTC
CASSIDLGQGPDYEQYF
>few|NA|TRBJ2-7|TRBV10-1
TGCGCCAGCTCCCGGCCGGGACATCACTACGAGCAGTACTTC
CASSRPGHHYEQYF
>NA|NA|TRBJ1-3|TRBV7-3
TGTGCCAGCAGCGTTAATTGGGGAGACTCTGGAAACACCATATATTTT
CASSVNWGDSGNTIYF
>once|NA|TRBJ1-5|TRBV6-1
TGTGCCAGCAGTGAAGGAGGGGGGAATCAGCCCCAGCATTTT
CASSEGGGNQPQHF
>NA|NA|TRBJ2-6|TRBV9
TGTGCCAGCAGCCACAGGGTCCTCTCGTCTGGGGCCAACGTCCTGACTTTC
CASSHRVLSSGANVLTF
>NA|NA|TRBJ1-5|TRBV7-2
TGTGCCAGCAGCTTAAGAGGACAGATCAATCAGCCCCAGCATTTT
CASSLRGQINQPQHF
>NA|NA|TRBJ2-7|TRBV28
TGTGCCAGCAGCTGGGGACTGGACGAGCAGTACTTC
CASSWGLDEQYF
>NA|NA|TRBJ1-3|TRBV6-5
TGTGCCAGCAGGGCGGGAAACACCATATATTTT
CASRAGNTIYF
>NA|NA|TRBJ2-3|TRBV7-9
TGTGCCAGCAGCTTAGGTCGATACAGGGAAGGAGATACGCAGTATTTT
CASSLGRYREGDTQYF
>NA|NA|TRBJ2-2|TRBV5-1
TGCGCCAGCAGCCTAGACAGACTCCGTGGGGAGCTGTTTTTT
CASSLDRLRGELFF